Only a few counts were recorded for the clone carrying this TCR beta chain. Its specificity is not known. The junction departs from germline at one end; a sequencing error may be responsible. Through a sample-barcoded 5' primer and a J-beta primer mix, a second PCR was run for roughly 6 to 12 cycles. TCRdb ran MiXCR on the 5' RACE reads and lists one entry per CDR3 protein. The table lists 450,000 to 700,000 distinct CDR3 sequences, roughly a quarter of them singletons. This CDR3 contains 15 residues. Germline loops: CDR1 MNHEY, CDR2 SMNVEV (reference sequence). These data come from a study of blood T cells in healthy people across ages. Study-wide findings and caveats: The study found more naive CD4+ cells and higher diversity in long-lived than aged donors. Unsorted PBMCs prevented conclusive naive versus antigen-experienced comparison.

The specimen sequenced was blood. The sequence derives from a woman aged 70 to 79 in good health. This chain joins TRBV27 and TRBJ1-3; the D gene is possibly TRBD1 (5 bases). As DNA, the CDR3 is TGTGCCAGCAGGGGGCTAAGGGACTCTGGAAACACCACATATTTT. It specifies CASRGLRDSGNTTYF.